A single count supports the clone carrying this T cell receptor (beta chain). Its antigen is not identified. Trimming removed 5 bases from V and 11 bases from J, with 13 bases in between. The CDR3 is 12 residues long. Germline lookup yields CDR1 MNHEY and CDR2 SVGEGT. Primers used in a second PCR of roughly 7 to 12 cycles were a sample-barcoded 5' primer and a J-beta primer mix. TCRdb re-analysed the 5' RACE reads in MiXCR, keeping a single row per CDR3 protein. The sample gives 1.2 million to 1.5 million distinct CDR3 sequences, 55% to 75% of which show up once; about 6.3% is in the top ten. This entry comes from a study of blood T cells in healthy people across ages. Notes on the study in general: Investigators treated diversity estimates from one million T cells as underestimates.

The V call is TRBV6-2 or TRBV6-3, the J call TRBJ2-1; D remains unclear. The TCR originated in a man aged 18 to 30 in good health. Sample: blood. The DNA of the CDR3 is TGTGCCAGCAGTCCGCTGGACGAAAAGCAGTTCTTC. Its protein product is CASSPLDEKQFF.